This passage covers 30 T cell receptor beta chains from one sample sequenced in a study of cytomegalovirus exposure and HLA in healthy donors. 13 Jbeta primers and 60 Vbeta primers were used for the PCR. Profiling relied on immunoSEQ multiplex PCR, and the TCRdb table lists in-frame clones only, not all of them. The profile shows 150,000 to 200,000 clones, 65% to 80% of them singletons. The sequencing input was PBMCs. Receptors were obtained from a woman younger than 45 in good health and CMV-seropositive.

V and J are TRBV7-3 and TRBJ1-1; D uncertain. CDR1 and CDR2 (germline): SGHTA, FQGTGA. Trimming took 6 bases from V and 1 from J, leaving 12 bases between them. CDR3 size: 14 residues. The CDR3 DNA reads TGTGCCAGCAGGTACCAGGCCCCGAACACTGAAGCTTTCTTT. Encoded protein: CASRYQAPNTEAFF.

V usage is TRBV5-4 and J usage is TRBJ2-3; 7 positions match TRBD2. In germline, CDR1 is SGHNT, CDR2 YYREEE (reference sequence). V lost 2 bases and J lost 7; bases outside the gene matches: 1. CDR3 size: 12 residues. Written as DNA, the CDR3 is TGTGCCAGCAGCTTAGCGGGGAATACGCAGTATTTT. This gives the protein CASSLAGNTQYF.

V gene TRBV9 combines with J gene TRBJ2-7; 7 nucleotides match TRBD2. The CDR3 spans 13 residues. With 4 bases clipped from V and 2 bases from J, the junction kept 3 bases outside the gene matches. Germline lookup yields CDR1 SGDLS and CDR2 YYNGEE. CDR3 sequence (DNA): TGTGCCAGCAGCCCCGGGAGGACCTACGAGCAGTACTTC. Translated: CASSPGRTYEQYF. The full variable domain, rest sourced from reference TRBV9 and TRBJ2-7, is DSGVTQTPKHLITATGQRVTLRCSPRSGDLSVYWYQQSLDQGLQFLIQYYNGEERAKGNILERFSAQQFPDLHSELNLSSLELGDSALYFCASSPGRTYEQYFGPGTRLTVT.

CDR3 coding DNA: TGTGCCAGCAGCTTGGGGGGGCCAGACACAGATACGCAGTATTTT. Protein sequence: CASSLGGPDTDTQYF. J is TRBJ2-3 and V is TRBV7-2, with D tentatively TRBD2 (7 bases). The CDR3 loop spans 15 amino acids. From germline, CDR1 is SGHTA and CDR2 FQGNSA. Trimming removed 3 bases from V and 2 bases from J, with 12 bases in between.

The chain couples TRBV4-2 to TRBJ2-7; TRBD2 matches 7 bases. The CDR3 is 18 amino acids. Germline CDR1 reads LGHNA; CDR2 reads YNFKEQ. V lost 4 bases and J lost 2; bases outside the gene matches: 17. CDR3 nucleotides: TGTGCCAGCAGCCTGTCAAGGGGAGGGCCTAGCTGGGCCTACGAGCAGTACTTC. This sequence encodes CASSLSRGGPSWAYEQYF.

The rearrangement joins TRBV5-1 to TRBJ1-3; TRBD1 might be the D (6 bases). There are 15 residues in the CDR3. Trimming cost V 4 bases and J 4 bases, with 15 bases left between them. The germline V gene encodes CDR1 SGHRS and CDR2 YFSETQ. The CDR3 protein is CASSPDSTGGNTIYF. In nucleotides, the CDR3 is TGCGCCAGCAGCCCGGACAGCACGGGAGGAAACACCATATATTTT.

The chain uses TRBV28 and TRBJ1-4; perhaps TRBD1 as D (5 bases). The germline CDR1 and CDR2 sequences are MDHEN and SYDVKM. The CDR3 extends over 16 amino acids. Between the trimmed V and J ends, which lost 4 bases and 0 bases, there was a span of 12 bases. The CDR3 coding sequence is TGTGCCAGCAGTTCTGGAGGGGCGCCAACTAATGAAAAACTGTTTTTT. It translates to CASSSGGAPTNEKLFF.

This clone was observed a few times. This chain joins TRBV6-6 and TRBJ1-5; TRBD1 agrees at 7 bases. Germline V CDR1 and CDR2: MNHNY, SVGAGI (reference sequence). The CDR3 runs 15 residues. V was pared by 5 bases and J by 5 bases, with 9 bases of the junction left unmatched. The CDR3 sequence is CASSSPDRVHQPQHF. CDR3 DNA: TGTGCCAGCAGTAGCCCAGACAGGGTCCATCAGCCCCAGCATTTT.

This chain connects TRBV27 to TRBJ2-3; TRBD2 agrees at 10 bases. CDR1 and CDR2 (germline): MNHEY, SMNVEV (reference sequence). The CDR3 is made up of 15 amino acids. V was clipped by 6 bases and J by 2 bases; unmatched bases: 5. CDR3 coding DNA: TGTGCCAGCAGAGACGGACTAGCGGTCACAGATACGCAGTATTTT. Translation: CASRDGLAVTDTQYF.

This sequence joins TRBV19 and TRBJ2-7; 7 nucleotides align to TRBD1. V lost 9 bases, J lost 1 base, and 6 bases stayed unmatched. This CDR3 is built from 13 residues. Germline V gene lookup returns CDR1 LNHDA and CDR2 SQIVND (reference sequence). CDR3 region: CASRDRASYEQYF. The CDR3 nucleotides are TGTGCCAGCAGAGACAGGGCGTCCTACGAGCAGTACTTC.

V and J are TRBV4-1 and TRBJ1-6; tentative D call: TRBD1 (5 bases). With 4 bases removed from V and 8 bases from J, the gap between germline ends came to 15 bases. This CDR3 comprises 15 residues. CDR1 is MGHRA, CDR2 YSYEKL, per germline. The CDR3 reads CASSRGEGLHSPLHF. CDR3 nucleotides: TGCGCCAGCAGCCGGGGGGAGGGACTACATTCACCCCTCCACTTT.

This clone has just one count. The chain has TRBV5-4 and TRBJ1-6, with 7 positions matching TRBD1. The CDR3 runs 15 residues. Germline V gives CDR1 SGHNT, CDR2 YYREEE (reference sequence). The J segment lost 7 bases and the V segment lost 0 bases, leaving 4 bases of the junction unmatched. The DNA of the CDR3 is TGTGCCAGCAGCTTGGCTCTGGGACAGAATTCACCCCTCCACTTT. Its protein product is CASSLALGQNSPLHF.

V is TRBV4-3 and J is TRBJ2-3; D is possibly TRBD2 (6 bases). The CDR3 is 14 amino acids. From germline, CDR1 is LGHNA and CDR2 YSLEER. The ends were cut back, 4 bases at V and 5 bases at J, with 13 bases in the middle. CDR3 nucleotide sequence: TGCGCCAGCAGCCCTACTAGCAGGGTAGATACGCAGTATTTT. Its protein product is CASSPTSRVDTQYF.

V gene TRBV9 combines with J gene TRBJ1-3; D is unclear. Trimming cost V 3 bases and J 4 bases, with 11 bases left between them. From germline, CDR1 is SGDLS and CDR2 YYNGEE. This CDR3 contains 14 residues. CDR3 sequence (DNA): TGTGCCAGCAGCGGAGGAGGTCGGGGAAACACCATATATTTT. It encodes CASSGGGRGNTIYF.

The chain's CDR3 is CASSYGTGSNTGELFF. The CDR3 DNA follows: TGTGCCAGCAGTTACGGGACAGGCTCGAACACCGGGGAGCTGTTTTTT. V gene TRBV6-5 combines with J gene TRBJ2-2, with 8 bases fitting TRBD1. The CDR3 runs to 16 residues. CDR1 and CDR2 (germline): MNHEY, SVGAGI. Trimming at V came to 2 bases and at J to 0 bases, leaving 2 bases not matched to a gene.

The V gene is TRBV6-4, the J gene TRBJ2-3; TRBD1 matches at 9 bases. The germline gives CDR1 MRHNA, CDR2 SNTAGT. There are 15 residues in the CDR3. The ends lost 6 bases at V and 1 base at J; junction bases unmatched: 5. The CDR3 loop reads CASRRDRAGTDTQYF. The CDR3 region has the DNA TGTGCCAGCAGGAGGGACAGGGCAGGCACAGATACGCAGTATTTT.

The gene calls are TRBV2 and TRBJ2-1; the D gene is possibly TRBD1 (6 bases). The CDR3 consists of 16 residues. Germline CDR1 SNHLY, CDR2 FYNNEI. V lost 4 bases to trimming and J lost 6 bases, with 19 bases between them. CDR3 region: CASSVEWQGKVNEQFF. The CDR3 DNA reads TGTGCCAGCAGTGTAGAATGGCAGGGGAAGGTCAATGAGCAGTTCTTC.

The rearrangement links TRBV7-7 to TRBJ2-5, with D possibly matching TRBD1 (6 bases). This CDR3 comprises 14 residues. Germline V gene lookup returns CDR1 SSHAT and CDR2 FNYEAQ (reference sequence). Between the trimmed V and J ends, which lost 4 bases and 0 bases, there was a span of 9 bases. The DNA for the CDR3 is TGTGCCAGCAGCTCACAGGGTTACCAAGAGACCCAGTACTTC. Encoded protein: CASSSQGYQETQYF.

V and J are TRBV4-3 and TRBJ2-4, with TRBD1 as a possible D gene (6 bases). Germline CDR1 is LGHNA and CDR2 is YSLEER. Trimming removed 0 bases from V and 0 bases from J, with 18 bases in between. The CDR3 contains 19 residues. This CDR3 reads CASSQDGQGSPLAKNIQYF. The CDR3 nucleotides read TGCGCCAGCAGCCAAGACGGGCAGGGGAGTCCTTTAGCCAAAAACATTCAGTACTTC.

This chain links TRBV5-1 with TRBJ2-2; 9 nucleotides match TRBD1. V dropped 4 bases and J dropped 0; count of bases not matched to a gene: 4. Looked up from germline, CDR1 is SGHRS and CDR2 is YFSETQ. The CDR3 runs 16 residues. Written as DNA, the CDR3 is TGCGCCAGCAGCCGGACAGGGGCCACGAACACCGGGGAGCTGTTTTTT. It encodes CASSRTGATNTGELFF.

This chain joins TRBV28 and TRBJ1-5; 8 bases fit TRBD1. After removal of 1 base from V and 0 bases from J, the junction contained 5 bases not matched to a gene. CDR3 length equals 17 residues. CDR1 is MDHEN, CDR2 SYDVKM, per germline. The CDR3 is CASSLYTGGFSNQPQHF. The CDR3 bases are TGTGCCAGCAGTTTATATACAGGGGGTTTTAGCAATCAGCCCCAGCATTTT.

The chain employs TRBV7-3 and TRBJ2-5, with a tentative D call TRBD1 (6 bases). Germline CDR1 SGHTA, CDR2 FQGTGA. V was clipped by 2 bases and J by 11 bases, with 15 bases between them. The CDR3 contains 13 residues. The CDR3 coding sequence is TGTGCCAGCAGCTTACTCGGAGAGGGGGAGCAGTACTTC. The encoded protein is CASSLLGEGEQYF.

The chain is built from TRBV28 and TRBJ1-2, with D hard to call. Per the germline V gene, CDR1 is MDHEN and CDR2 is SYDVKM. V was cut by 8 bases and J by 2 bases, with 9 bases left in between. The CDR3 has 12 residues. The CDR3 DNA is TGTGCCAGCGGGAGGGAGAACTATGGCTACACCTTC. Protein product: CASGRENYGYTF.

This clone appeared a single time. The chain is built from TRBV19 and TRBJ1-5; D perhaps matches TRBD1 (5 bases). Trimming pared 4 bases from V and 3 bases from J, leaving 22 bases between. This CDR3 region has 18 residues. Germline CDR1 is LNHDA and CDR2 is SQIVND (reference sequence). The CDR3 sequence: CASSKLYDKGRINQPQHF. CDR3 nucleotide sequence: TGTGCCAGTAGTAAGCTCTACGACAAGGGGCGAATCAATCAGCCCCAGCATTTT.

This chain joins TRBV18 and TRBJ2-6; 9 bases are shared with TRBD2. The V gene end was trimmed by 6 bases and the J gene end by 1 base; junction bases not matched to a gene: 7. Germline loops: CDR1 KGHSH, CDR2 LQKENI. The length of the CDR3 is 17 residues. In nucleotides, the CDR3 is TGTGCCAGCTCCCTGAGCGGGGGGATATCTGGGGCCAACGTCCTGACTTTC. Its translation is CASSLSGGISGANVLTF.

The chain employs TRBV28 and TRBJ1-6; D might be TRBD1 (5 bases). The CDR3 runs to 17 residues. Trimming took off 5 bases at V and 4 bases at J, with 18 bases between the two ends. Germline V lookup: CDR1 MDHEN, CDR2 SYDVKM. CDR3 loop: CASSLTGGGDYNSPLHF. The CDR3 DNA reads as TGTGCCAGCAGTCTGACGGGCGGGGGGGATTATAATTCACCCCTCCACTTT.

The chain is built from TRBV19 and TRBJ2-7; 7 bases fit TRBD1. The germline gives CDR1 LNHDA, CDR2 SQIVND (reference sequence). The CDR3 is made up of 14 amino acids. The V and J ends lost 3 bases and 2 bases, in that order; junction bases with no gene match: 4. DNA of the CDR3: TGTGCCAGTAGTATGCTTGACAGGGCCTACGAGCAGTACTTC. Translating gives CASSMLDRAYEQYF.

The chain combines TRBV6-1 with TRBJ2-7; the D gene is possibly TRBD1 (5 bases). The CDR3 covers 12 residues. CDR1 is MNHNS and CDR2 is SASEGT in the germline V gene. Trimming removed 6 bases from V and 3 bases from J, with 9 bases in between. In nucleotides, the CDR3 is TGTGCCAGCAGCGGCAGGGACTACGAGCAGTACTTC. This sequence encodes CASSGRDYEQYF.

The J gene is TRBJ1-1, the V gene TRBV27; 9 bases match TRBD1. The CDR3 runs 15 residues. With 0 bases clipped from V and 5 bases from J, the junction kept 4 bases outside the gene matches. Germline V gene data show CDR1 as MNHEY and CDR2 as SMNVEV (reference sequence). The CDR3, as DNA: TGTGCCAGCAGTTTATCAACGACAGGGGGGACTGAAGCTTTCTTT. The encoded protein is CASSLSTTGGTEAFF.

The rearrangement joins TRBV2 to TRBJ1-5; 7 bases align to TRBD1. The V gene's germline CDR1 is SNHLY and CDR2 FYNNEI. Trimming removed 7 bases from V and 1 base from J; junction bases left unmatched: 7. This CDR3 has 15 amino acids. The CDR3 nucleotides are TGTGCCAGCACCCCTCCGGGACAGAGCAATCAGCCCCAGCATTTT. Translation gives CASTPPGQSNQPQHF.